This T cell receptor beta chain was profiled in a study of CD8+CD57+ T cells in acquired aplastic anemia. Regarding the study as a whole: Patients and healthy controls showed no significant CD8+ Simpson's diversity difference.

This clonotype was observed many times. The antigen is unknown. CDR3 length equals 15 residues. Germline V gene data show CDR1 as SNHLY and CDR2 as FYNNEI. The V gene end was trimmed by 7 bases and the J gene end by 0 bases; junction bases not matched to a gene: 8. An expansion of CD8+CD57+ cells by flow cytometry had been shown in patients chosen for sequencing. The cohort consisted entirely of patients having severe acquired aplastic anemia. Prior therapy had not been administered to any patient at the time of blood sampling. Investigators profiled TCR beta VDJ and CDR3 from genomic DNA template. TCRdb fed the reads into MiXCR, producing one record per CDR3 protein. Counted here are some 140,000 distinct CDR3 sequences, 52% occurring once; the ten biggest clones make up 12%.

The sequence was obtained from a human donor with aplastic anemia. Source material: sorted CD4+, CD8+, or CD8+CD57+ T cells (not recorded which) from PBMCs. The rearrangement uses TRBV2 and TRBJ2-5; 7 nucleotides line up with TRBD2. The CDR3 loop reads CASIELATYQETQYF. In DNA form, the CDR3 reads TGTGCCAGCATCGAACTAGCGACGTACCAAGAGACCCAGTACTTC.